This T cell receptor (beta chain) was recovered during a study of blood T cell repertoires in COVID-19. Study-level background: Both acute and convalescent COVID-19 samples were obtained from the United States, Italy and Spain. T cells, B-cell-depleted T cells, or PBMCs supplied cDNA or gDNA.

Authors' methods: Amplification with reference gene primers provided the estimates of nucleated cell counts. Only in-frame clones appear in the TCRdb table, and some are missing; sequencing was by immunoSEQ multiplex PCR. V and J calls and clone size are as listed in that table; D and trimming were resolved from the DNA. The table lists 20,000 to 25,000 clones, 89% of them singletons. Looked up from germline, CDR1 is SGHNT and CDR2 is YYREEE (reference sequence). CDR3 length equals 16 residues. V shed 0 bases and J 5 bases; nucleotides not matched to a gene: 5. The sequence was collected from a woman in her 70s with active COVID-19. Sequences were obtained from peripheral blood. The chain employs TRBV5-4 and TRBJ2-5; TRBD2 agrees at 12 bases. In DNA, the CDR3 is TGTGCCAGCAGCTTGGCCACTAGCGGGGGGCTGGAGACCCAGTACTTC. This encodes CASSLATSGGLETQYF.